The rows below give T cell receptor beta chains drawn from one sample of a study of T cells after yellow fever vaccination. TCRdb ran MiXCR on the 5' RACE reads and lists one entry per CDR3 protein. The table shows more than 250,000 distinct CDR3 sequences, with 6.8% occurring only once. Sequences were derived from PBMCs, sampled about 41 days after the first yellow fever vaccination. The source of these receptors is a man between 18 and 29 years old who received the YFV17D yellow fever vaccine. Each CDR3 is given with its conserved first and last residue. Each record gives: V gene, D gene, J gene, clone size, CDR3 DNA, CDR3 protein. D genes are given only for firm matches. Some rows have no size entry. The others give once, few or many, or a class for an expanded clone.

V gene: TRBV7-2; D gene: TRBD2; J gene: TRBJ2-1; clone size: .; CDR3 DNA: TGTGCCAGCAGCGGCCTTAGCGGGGCCGGGTTCGAGCAGTTCTTC; CDR3 protein: CASSGLSGAGFEQFF
V gene: TRBV6-5; D gene: .; J gene: TRBJ2-4; clone size: few; CDR3 DNA: TGTGCCAGCAGTTTTACAATACCTCGCCCTGTAGCCAAAAACATTCAGTACTTC; CDR3 protein: CASSFTIPRPVAKNIQYF
V gene: TRBV9; D gene: TRBD2; J gene: TRBJ2-5; clone size: .; CDR3 DNA: TGTGCCAGCAGCGTATGGGGGGGGAGAAAAGAGACCCAGTACTTC; CDR3 protein: CASSVWGGRKETQYF
V gene: TRBV20-1; D gene: .; J gene: TRBJ2-1; clone size: few; CDR3 DNA: TGCAGTGCTAGAATGACTAACTACAATGAGCAGTTCTTC; CDR3 protein: CSARMTNYNEQFF
V gene: TRBV7-2; D gene: .; J gene: TRBJ2-1; clone size: many; CDR3 DNA: TGTGCCAGCAGCAACCGGGGGCCCCTGAGGAATGAGCAGTTCTTC; CDR3 protein: CASSNRGPLRNEQFF
V gene: TRBV12-3/TRBV12-4; D gene: .; J gene: TRBJ1-1; clone size: few; CDR3 DNA: TGTGCCAGCCATCTGGGGAGCACTGAAGCTTTCTTT; CDR3 protein: CASHLGSTEAFF
V gene: TRBV7-9; D gene: .; J gene: TRBJ1-1; clone size: .; CDR3 DNA: TGTGCCAGCATCCTCGGCGGGGCCCACACTGAAGCTTTCTTT; CDR3 protein: CASILGGAHTEAFF
V gene: TRBV25-1; D gene: .; J gene: TRBJ2-5; clone size: many; CDR3 DNA: TGTGCCAGCAGTGAAAAGGTGGGGGTAGCGGTAGAGACCCAGTACTTC; CDR3 protein: CASSEKVGVAVETQYF
V gene: TRBV20-1; D gene: TRBD2; J gene: TRBJ2-1; clone size: .; CDR3 DNA: TGCAGTACGTCCCAGACTAGCGGGGGGATGAATGAGCAGTTCTTC; CDR3 protein: CSTSQTSGGMNEQFF
V gene: TRBV20-1; D gene: TRBD2; J gene: TRBJ2-3; clone size: few; CDR3 DNA: TGCAGTGCTAGAGACCCGACTAGCTCCGGAGATACGCAGTATTTT; CDR3 protein: CSARDPTSSGDTQYF
V gene: TRBV6-5; D gene: .; J gene: TRBJ2-3; clone size: .; CDR3 DNA: TGTGCCAGCAGTTACTCGATTTGGACGTCCGGCACAGATACGCAGTATTTT; CDR3 protein: CASSYSIWTSGTDTQYF
V gene: TRBV4-1; D gene: TRBD1; J gene: TRBJ2-1; clone size: .; CDR3 DNA: TGCGCCAGCAGCCAAGCCCCCATCCTCTTAGGGGGCCATGAGCAGTTCTTC; CDR3 protein: CASSQAPILLGGHEQFF
V gene: TRBV7-2; D gene: .; J gene: TRBJ2-2; clone size: few; CDR3 DNA: TGTGCCAGCAGCTCCTGGCTTGGTGACGGGGAGCTGTTTTTT; CDR3 protein: CASSSWLGDGELFF
V gene: TRBV7-9; D gene: TRBD2; J gene: TRBJ2-3; clone size: few; CDR3 DNA: TGTGCCAGCAGTCCCGGGACTAGCGGGGGAACCGCAGATACGCAGTATTTT; CDR3 protein: CASSPGTSGGTADTQYF
V gene: TRBV6-1; D gene: .; J gene: TRBJ1-2; clone size: many; CDR3 DNA: TGTGCCAGCAGACTATACGGGGGCTATGGCTACACCTTC; CDR3 protein: CASRLYGGYGYTF
V gene: TRBV4-1; D gene: TRBD2; J gene: TRBJ2-1; clone size: many; CDR3 DNA: TGCGCCAGCAGCCAAAATGCGGGGGGACTTAATGAGCAGTTCTTC; CDR3 protein: CASSQNAGGLNEQFF
V gene: TRBV12-3/TRBV12-4; D gene: .; J gene: TRBJ1-6; clone size: few; CDR3 DNA: TGTGCCAGCAGTTTAGCGTATGATTATAATTCACCCCTCCACTTT; CDR3 protein: CASSLAYDYNSPLHF
V gene: TRBV12-3/TRBV12-4; D gene: TRBD2; J gene: TRBJ2-1; clone size: few; CDR3 DNA: TGTGCCACCAGTTTCTGGGGGGGAACCTACAATGAGCAGTTCTTC; CDR3 protein: CATSFWGGTYNEQFF
V gene: TRBV9; D gene: .; J gene: TRBJ1-1; clone size: few; CDR3 DNA: TGTGCCAGCAGCCGACAGACGGAGAACACTGAAGCTTTCTTT; CDR3 protein: CASSRQTENTEAFF
V gene: TRBV5-6; D gene: .; J gene: TRBJ1-5; clone size: few; CDR3 DNA: TGTGCCAGCAGACTTCGGGGGACCAATCAGCCCCAGCATTTT; CDR3 protein: CASRLRGTNQPQHF
V gene: TRBV28; D gene: TRBD1; J gene: TRBJ2-5; clone size: many; CDR3 DNA: TGTGCCAGCAGCCCCTCGGGGACAGGACTCCAAGAGACCCAGTACTTC; CDR3 protein: CASSPSGTGLQETQYF
V gene: TRBV4-1; D gene: TRBD2; J gene: TRBJ2-2; clone size: .; CDR3 DNA: TGCGCCAGCAGCTCCCCTGCGGGGGGCCCCACCGGGGAGCTGTTTTTT; CDR3 protein: CASSSPAGGPTGELFF
V gene: TRBV18; D gene: TRBD1; J gene: TRBJ2-5; clone size: few; CDR3 DNA: TGTGCCAGCTCATCCGGGACAGGGGGCCCGGGGACCCAGTACTTC; CDR3 protein: CASSSGTGGPGTQYF
V gene: TRBV2; D gene: TRBD2; J gene: TRBJ2-3; clone size: few; CDR3 DNA: TGTGCCAGCAGCAGGCTAGCGGGGGACACAGATACGCAGTATTTT; CDR3 protein: CASSRLAGDTDTQYF
V gene: TRBV29-1; D gene: TRBD1; J gene: TRBJ2-3; clone size: few; CDR3 DNA: TGCAGCATTTCGCACAGGGGTCGAAGCACAGATACGCAGTATTTT; CDR3 protein: CSISHRGRSTDTQYF
V gene: TRBV5-1; D gene: .; J gene: TRBJ2-2; clone size: many; CDR3 DNA: TGCGCCAGCAGCCTGACCGCCGGGACTTCCCGCGGGGAGCTGTTTTTT; CDR3 protein: CASSLTAGTSRGELFF
V gene: TRBV6-1; D gene: TRBD1; J gene: TRBJ1-2; clone size: .; CDR3 DNA: TGTGCCAGCAGTATGGACAGGGGCCACTATGGCTACACCTTC; CDR3 protein: CASSMDRGHYGYTF
V gene: TRBV23-1; D gene: TRBD1; J gene: TRBJ2-7; clone size: .; CDR3 DNA: TGCGCCAGCAGCCGCCGGGACAGGGGAAAACTTTTCTACGAGCAGTACTTC; CDR3 protein: CASSRRDRGKLFYEQYF
V gene: TRBV7-9; D gene: .; J gene: TRBJ2-1; clone size: .; CDR3 DNA: TGTGCCAGCAGCCACGGGGGGCCGTCCTACAATGAGCAGTTCTTC; CDR3 protein: CASSHGGPSYNEQFF
V gene: TRBV6-5; D gene: .; J gene: TRBJ1-3; clone size: .; CDR3 DNA: TGTGCCAGCAGTTACTCGAGGCAGGGAAACACCATATATTTT; CDR3 protein: CASSYSRQGNTIYF
V gene: TRBV4-1; D gene: .; J gene: TRBJ1-5; clone size: many; CDR3 DNA: TGCGCCAGCAGCCAAGATAGCGGGGGCGCCGGTCAGCCCCAGCATTTT; CDR3 protein: CASSQDSGGAGQPQHF
V gene: TRBV10-3; D gene: TRBD2; J gene: TRBJ2-3; clone size: .; CDR3 DNA: TGTGCCATCAGTGAAGAAGGCGGGGGGGTCACAGATACGCAGTATTTT; CDR3 protein: CAISEEGGGVTDTQYF
V gene: TRBV27; D gene: .; J gene: TRBJ1-1; clone size: few; CDR3 DNA: TGTGCCAGCAGTTCAGACAGTTGGGGTCCCCGAAGAGCTTTCTTT; CDR3 protein: CASSSDSWGPRRAFF